The 21 T cell receptor beta chains reported below all come from one sample, sequenced in a study of CD8 T cells in Susac syndrome. Random hexamers were used to reverse transcribe the RNA input (about 0.5 to 1 ug). A single record per CDR3 protein comes from TCRdb applying MiXCR to the immunoSEQ multiplex PCR reads. The top ten clones hold approximately 0.5% of a sample with around 80,000 distinct CDR3 sequences, approximately 94% of them seen once. Sequenced input: CD8+ T cells from PBMCs. The receptors here all came from a human donor with Susac syndrome.

The V and J genes are TRBV2 and TRBJ2-1; D tentatively reads TRBD1 or TRBD2 (5 bases each). Looked up from germline, CDR1 is SNHLY and CDR2 is FYNNEI. V lost 1 base and J lost 12, with 10 bases in between. This CDR3 region has 12 residues. The chain's CDR3 is CASSEGGSVQFF. DNA for the CDR3: TGTGCCAGCAGTGAAGGGGGGTCGGTGCAGTTCTTC.

The V call is TRBV27, the J call TRBJ2-7; D not certain. V shed 0 bases and J shed 5 bases, with 8 bases lying between them. Germline-derived CDR1 and CDR2 are MNHEY and SMNVEV (reference sequence). The length of the CDR3 is 13 residues. The CDR3 DNA follows: TGTGCCAGCAGTTTATCGTCTAGGAACGAGCAGTACTTC. Translated: CASSLSSRNEQYF.

This clonotype appeared a single time. This sequence joins TRBV27 and TRBJ2-1, with D perhaps matching TRBD1 (8 bases). Trimming removed 6 bases from V and 1 base from J, with 10 bases in between. This CDR3 is built from 14 residues. Germline CDR1 is MNHEY and CDR2 is SMNVEV (reference sequence). CDR3 in DNA: TGTGCCAGCAGACAGGGGGGGTCCTACAATGAGCAGTTCTTC. This codes for CASRQGGSYNEQFF.

The chain is built from TRBV7-9 and TRBJ1-3; D gene uncertain. The CDR3 length is 14 residues. With 2 bases removed from V and 4 bases from J, the gap between germline ends came to 9 bases. Germline V gene data show CDR1 as SEHNR and CDR2 as FQNEAQ (reference sequence). In DNA, the CDR3 is TGTGCCAGCAGCTTAATAGGGATCGGAAACACCATATATTTT. This sequence encodes CASSLIGIGNTIYF.

This chain uses TRBV11-2 with TRBJ1-5; 10 nucleotides agree with TRBD1. The CDR3 runs 15 residues. CDR1 is SGHAT and CDR2 is FQNNGV in the germline V gene. After removal of 5 bases from V and 4 bases from J, the junction contained 5 bases not matched to a gene. The CDR3 region is CASSEGQGRNQPQHF. The CDR3, as DNA: TGTGCCAGCAGCGAGGGACAGGGGAGGAATCAGCCCCAGCATTTT.

This sequence joins TRBV20-1 and TRBJ1-1; perhaps TRBD1 as D (5 bases). Trimming stripped 0 bases from V and 0 bases from J, with 14 bases between. The CDR3 is 16 amino acids. CDR1 is DFQATT and CDR2 is SNEGSKA in the germline V gene (reference sequence). CDR3 loop: CSARDVGGGMNTEAFF. Here the CDR3 DNA reads TGCAGTGCTAGAGATGTCGGGGGAGGTATGAACACTGAAGCTTTCTTT.

The CDR3 region has the DNA TGCGCCAGCAGCTTGGCGGCCATGAACACTGAAGCTTTCTTT. It translates to CASSLAAMNTEAFF. The chain carries TRBV5-1 and TRBJ1-1; D not resolved. Germline CDR1 SGHRS, CDR2 YFSETQ. V lost 0 bases to trimming and J lost 0 bases, with 6 bases between them. The CDR3 contains 14 residues.

This chain connects TRBV9 to TRBJ2-5, with 8 bases fitting TRBD2. V lost 0 bases and J lost 5; bases outside the gene matches: 9. The V gene's germline CDR1 is SGDLS and CDR2 YYNGEE. The CDR3 consists of 16 residues. In DNA form, the CDR3 reads TGTGCCAGCAGCGTAGGCAGCGGGAGTCTCTCGGAGACCCAGTACTTC. This encodes CASSVGSGSLSETQYF.

This chain joins TRBV11-2 and TRBJ2-2; maybe TRBD1 (6 bases). CDR1 is SGHAT and CDR2 is FQNNGV in the germline V gene. V was clipped by 4 bases and J by 5 bases, with 14 bases between them. This CDR3 spans 15 amino acids. The CDR3 protein is CASSWARGKTGELFF. The CDR3 nucleotides are TGTGCCAGCAGCTGGGCCAGGGGAAAGACCGGGGAGCTGTTTTTT.

The chain couples TRBV7-6 to TRBJ2-5; 8 bases are shared with TRBD1. J was trimmed by 5 bases and V by 5 bases; bases with no gene match: 4. Germline CDR1 SGHVS, CDR2 FNYEAQ. This CDR3 contains 13 residues. CDR3 in DNA: TGTGCCAGCAGCCCAGGGGGCTGGGAGACCCAGTACTTC. Translation gives CASSPGGWETQYF.

The chain employs TRBV5-6 and TRBJ2-1; the match to TRBD1 covers 10 bases. The V gene end was trimmed by 4 bases and the J gene end by 8 bases; junction bases not matched to a gene: 12. This CDR3 has 16 amino acids. CDR1 is SGHDT and CDR2 is YYEEEE in the germline V gene. In DNA, the CDR3 is TGTGCCAGCAGCGGGGCGACAGGGGGCTTACGGGATGAGCAGTTCTTC. Translated, it gives CASSGATGGLRDEQFF.

The V and J genes are TRBV28 and TRBJ2-1, with unresolved D. The germline V gene encodes CDR1 MDHEN and CDR2 SYDVKM. V was cut by 3 bases and J by 0 bases, with 12 bases left in between. The CDR3 is made up of 16 amino acids. The CDR3 spells CASSFGLGSSYNEQFF. CDR3 sequence (DNA): TGTGCCAGCAGTTTCGGGTTGGGAAGCTCCTACAATGAGCAGTTCTTC.

The gene calls are TRBV6-1 and TRBJ2-1; tentative D call: TRBD2 (6 bases). This CDR3 spans 15 amino acids. V dropped 6 bases and J dropped 4 bases, with 16 bases sitting between them. The germline CDR1 and CDR2 sequences are MNHNS and SASEGT. The CDR3 region has the DNA TGTGCCAGCAGAGAGGGACTCAGCTATTACAATGAGCAGTTCTTC. Protein: CASREGLSYYNEQFF.

The chain joins TRBV27 to TRBJ2-7; 9 bases are shared with TRBD1. Germline V gene data show CDR1 as MNHEY and CDR2 as SMNVEV (reference sequence). The CDR3 totals 15 residues. The V segment lost 0 bases and the J segment 6 bases; nucleotides outside the gene matches: 6. The CDR3 reads CASSLSTTGGFEQYF. CDR3 nucleotide sequence: TGTGCCAGCAGTTTATCGACCACAGGGGGCTTCGAGCAGTACTTC.

This chain joins TRBV4-1 and TRBJ1-1; D uncertain. CDR1 MGHRA and CDR2 YSYEKL come from the germline V gene. V gave up 1 base and J gave up 5 bases, with 5 bases separating them. The length of the CDR3 is 12 residues. The CDR3 reads CASSQGWTEAFF. The CDR3 DNA is TGCGCCAGCAGCCAAGGCTGGACTGAAGCTTTCTTT.

This sequence joins TRBV4-1 and TRBJ1-1, with D unresolved. The CDR3 covers 14 residues. V was shortened by 3 bases and J by 0 bases, with 8 bases between the two germline ends. The germline CDR1 and CDR2 sequences are MGHRA and YSYEKL. In DNA form, the CDR3 reads TGCGCCAGCAGCCAGGGGAACATGAACACTGAAGCTTTCTTT. It specifies CASSQGNMNTEAFF.

This clonotype was detected once. The rearrangement links TRBV16 to TRBJ2-7; D call uncertain. CDR1 and CDR2 (germline): KGHSY, FQNENV. The CDR3 totals 13 residues. Trimming left V 2 bases short and J 3 bases short, with 8 bases between. The CDR3 is CASSQSQNYEQYF. The CDR3 bases are TGTGCCAGCAGCCAAAGCCAGAACTACGAGCAGTACTTC.

V is TRBV12-3 or TRBV12-4 and J is TRBJ2-2, with TRBD1 matching over 7 bases. V was clipped by 5 bases and J by 3 bases; unmatched bases: 15. The length of the CDR3 is 18 residues. The CDR3 is CASSPEDRDRAYTGELFF. The CDR3 region has the DNA TGTGCCAGCAGTCCCGAGGACCGAGACAGGGCCTACACCGGGGAGCTGTTTTTT.

This chain joins TRBV20-1 and TRBJ2-3, with 8 bases identical to TRBD2. Trimming at V came to 5 bases and at J to 6 bases, leaving 10 bases not matched to a gene. The CDR3 length is 14 residues. Germline assignment: CDR1 DFQATT and CDR2 SNEGSKA (reference sequence). Here the CDR3 reads CSAGVGGASDTQYF. CDR3 DNA sequence: TGCAGTGCTGGAGTCGGGGGGGCGTCCGATACGCAGTATTTT.

A remark on this clonotype: The germline gene is not matched at one end of the junction; a read error may be the cause. This chain uses TRBV7-9 with TRBJ1-3; no firm D call. Per germline, CDR1 SEHNR and CDR2 FQNEAQ (reference sequence). The CDR3 has 14 amino acids. The chain's CDR3 is CASSFPTSENTIYF. CDR3 coding DNA: TGTGCCAGCAGCTTCCCAACCTCTGAAAACACCATATATTTT. The whole variable domain, remainder taken from reference TRBV7-9 and TRBJ1-3, is DTGVSQNPRHKITKRGQNVTFRCDPISEHNRLYWYRQTLGQGPEFLTYFQNEAQLEKSRLLSDRFSAERPKGSFSTLEIQRTEQGDSAMYLCASSFPTSENTIYFGEGSWLTVV.

The chain combines TRBV6-2 or TRBV6-3 with TRBJ1-1, with D perhaps TRBD1 (5 bases). V gave up 7 bases and J gave up 4 bases, with 19 bases separating them. The germline V gene encodes CDR1 MNHEY and CDR2 SVGEGT. This CDR3 has 15 amino acids. CDR3 sequence reads: CASNPGTAPSTEAFF. The DNA for the CDR3 is TGTGCCAGCAACCCCGGGACCGCACCGAGCACTGAAGCTTTCTTT.